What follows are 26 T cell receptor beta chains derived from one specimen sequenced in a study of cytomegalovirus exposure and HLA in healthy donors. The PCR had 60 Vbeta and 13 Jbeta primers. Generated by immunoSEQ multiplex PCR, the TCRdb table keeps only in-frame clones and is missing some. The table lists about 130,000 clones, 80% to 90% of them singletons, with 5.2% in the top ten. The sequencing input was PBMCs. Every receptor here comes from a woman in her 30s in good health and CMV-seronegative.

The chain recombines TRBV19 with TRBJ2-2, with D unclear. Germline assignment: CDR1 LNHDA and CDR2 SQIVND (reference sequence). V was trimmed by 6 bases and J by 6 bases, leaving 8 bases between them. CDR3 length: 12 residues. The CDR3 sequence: CASSDEAGELFF. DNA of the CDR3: TGTGCCAGTAGCGACGAGGCCGGGGAGCTGTTTTTT.

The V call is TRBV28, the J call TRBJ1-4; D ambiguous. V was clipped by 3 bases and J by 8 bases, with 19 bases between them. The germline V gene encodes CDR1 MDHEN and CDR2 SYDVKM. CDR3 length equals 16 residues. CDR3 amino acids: CASSLVWASGREKLFF. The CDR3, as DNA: TGTGCCAGCAGTTTGGTTTGGGCCAGCGGAAGAGAAAAACTGTTTTTT.

The CDR3 spells CASSPILGQEKSEAFF. DNA of the CDR3: TGTGCCAGCTCACCGATCCTGGGGCAGGAGAAATCAGAAGCTTTCTTT. The chain couples TRBV18 to TRBJ1-1; D perhaps matches TRBD1 (5 bases). CDR3 length: 16 residues. Trimming stripped 3 bases from V and 8 bases from J, with 22 bases between. Germline V lookup: CDR1 KGHSH, CDR2 LQKENI.

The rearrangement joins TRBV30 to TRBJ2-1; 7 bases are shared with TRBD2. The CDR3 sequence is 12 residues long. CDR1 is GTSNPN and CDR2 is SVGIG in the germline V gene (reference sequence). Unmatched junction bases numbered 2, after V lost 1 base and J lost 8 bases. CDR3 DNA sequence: TGTGCCTGGAGTGGCGGGGGTGATGAGCAGTTCTTC. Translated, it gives CAWSGGGDEQFF.

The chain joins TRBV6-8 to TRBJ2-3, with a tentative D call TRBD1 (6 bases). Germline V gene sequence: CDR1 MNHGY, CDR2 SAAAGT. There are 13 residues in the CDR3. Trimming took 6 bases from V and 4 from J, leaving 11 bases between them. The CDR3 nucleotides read TGTGCCAGCAGATTAGGGGGTTCAGATACGCAGTATTTT. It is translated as CASRLGGSDTQYF.

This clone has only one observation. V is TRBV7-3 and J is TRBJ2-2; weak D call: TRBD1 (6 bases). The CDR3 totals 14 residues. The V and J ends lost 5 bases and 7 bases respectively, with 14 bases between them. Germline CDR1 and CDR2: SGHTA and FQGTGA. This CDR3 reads CASSAQGVGGELFF. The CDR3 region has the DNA TGTGCCAGCAGCGCACAGGGCGTGGGCGGGGAGCTGTTTTTT.

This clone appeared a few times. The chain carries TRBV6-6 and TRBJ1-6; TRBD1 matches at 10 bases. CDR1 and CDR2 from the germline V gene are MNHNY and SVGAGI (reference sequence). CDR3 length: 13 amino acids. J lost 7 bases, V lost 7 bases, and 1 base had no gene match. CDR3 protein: CASMDRGNSPLHF. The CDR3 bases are TGTGCCAGCATGGACAGGGGGAATTCACCCCTCCACTTT.

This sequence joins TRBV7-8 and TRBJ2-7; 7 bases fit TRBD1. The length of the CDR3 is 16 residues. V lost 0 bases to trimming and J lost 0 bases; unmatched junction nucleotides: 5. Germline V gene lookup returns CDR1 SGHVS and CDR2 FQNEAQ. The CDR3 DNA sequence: TGTGCCAGCAGCTTAGCGGCACAGGGGTTCTCCTACGAGCAGTACTTC. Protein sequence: CASSLAAQGFSYEQYF.

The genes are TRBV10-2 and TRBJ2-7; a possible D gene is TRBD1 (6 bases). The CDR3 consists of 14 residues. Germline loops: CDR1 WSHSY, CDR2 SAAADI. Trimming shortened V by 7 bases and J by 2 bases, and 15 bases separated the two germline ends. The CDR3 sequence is CASKDRGSPYEQYF. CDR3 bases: TGCGCCAGCAAGGACAGAGGCTCACCCTACGAGCAGTACTTC.

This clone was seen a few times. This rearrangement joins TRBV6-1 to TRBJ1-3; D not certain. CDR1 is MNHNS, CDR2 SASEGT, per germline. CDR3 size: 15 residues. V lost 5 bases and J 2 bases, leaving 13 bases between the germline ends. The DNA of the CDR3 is TGTGCCAGCAGTCCGTTTAGTATAACTGGAAACACCATATATTTT. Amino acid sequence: CASSPFSITGNTIYF.

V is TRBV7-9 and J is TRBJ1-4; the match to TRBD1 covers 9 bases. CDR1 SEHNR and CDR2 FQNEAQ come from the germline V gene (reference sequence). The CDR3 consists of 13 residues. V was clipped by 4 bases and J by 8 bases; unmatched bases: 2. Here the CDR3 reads CASSSGTGEKLFF. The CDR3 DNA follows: TGTGCCAGCAGCTCCGGGACAGGGGAAAAACTGTTTTTT.

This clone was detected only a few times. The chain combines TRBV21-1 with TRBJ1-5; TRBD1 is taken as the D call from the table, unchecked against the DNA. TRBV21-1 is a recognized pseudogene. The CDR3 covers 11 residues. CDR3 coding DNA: TGTGCCAGCAGCAACAGGGAGCCCCAGCATTTT. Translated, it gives CASSNREPQHF.

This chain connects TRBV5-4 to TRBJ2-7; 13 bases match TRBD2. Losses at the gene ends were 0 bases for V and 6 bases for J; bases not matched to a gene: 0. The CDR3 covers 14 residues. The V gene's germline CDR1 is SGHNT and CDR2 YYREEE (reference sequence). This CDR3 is CASSLGLAGGEQYF. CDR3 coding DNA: TGTGCCAGCAGCTTGGGACTAGCGGGAGGCGAGCAGTACTTC. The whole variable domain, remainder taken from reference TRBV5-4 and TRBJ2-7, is ETGVTQSPTHLIKTRGQQVTLRCSSQSGHNTVSWYQQALGQGPQFIFQYYREEENGRGNFPPRFSGLQFPNYSSELNVNALELDDSALYLCASSLGLAGGEQYFGPGTRLTVT.

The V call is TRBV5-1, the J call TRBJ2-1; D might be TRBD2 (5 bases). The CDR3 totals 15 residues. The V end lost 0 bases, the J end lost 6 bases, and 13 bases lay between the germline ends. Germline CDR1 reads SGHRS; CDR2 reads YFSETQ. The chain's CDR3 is CASSLGLASGNEQFF. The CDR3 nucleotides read TGCGCCAGCAGCTTGGGGCTAGCCTCTGGCAATGAGCAGTTCTTC.

In DNA form, the CDR3 reads TGTGCCTGGAGTCCAGCGGACGAGCAGTACTTC. Translating it yields CAWSPADEQYF. This chain links TRBV30 with TRBJ2-7, with D possibly TRBD2 on 5 matching bases. Trimming took 2 bases from V and 5 from J, leaving 7 bases between them. CDR1 and CDR2 from the germline V gene are GTSNPN and SVGIG (reference sequence). The CDR3 has 11 residues.

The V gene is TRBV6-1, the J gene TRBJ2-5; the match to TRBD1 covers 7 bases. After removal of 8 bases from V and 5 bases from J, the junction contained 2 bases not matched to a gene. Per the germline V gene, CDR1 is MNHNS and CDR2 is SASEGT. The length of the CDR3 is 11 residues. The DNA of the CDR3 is TGTGCCAGCCACAGGGGCGAGACCCAGTACTTC. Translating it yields CASHRGETQYF.

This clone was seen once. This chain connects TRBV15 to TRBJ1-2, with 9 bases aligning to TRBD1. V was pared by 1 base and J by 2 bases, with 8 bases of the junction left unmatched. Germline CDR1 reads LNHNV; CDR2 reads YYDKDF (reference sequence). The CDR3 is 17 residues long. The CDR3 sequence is CATSRVLDRGYNYGYTF. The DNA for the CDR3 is TGTGCCACCAGCAGAGTTCTAGACAGGGGGTACAACTATGGCTACACCTTC.

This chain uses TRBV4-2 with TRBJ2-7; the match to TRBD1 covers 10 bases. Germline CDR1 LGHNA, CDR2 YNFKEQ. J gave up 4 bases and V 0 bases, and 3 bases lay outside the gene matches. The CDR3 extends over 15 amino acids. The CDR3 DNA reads TGTGCCAGCAGCCAAGAGACAGGGGGCAGGTACGAGCAGTACTTC. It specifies CASSQETGGRYEQYF.

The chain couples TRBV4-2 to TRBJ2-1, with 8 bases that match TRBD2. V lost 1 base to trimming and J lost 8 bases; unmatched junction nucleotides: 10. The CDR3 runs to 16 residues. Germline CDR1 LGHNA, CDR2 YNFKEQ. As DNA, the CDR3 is TGTGCCAGCAGCCAAGTAGCGGGGACGGGGGTCGATGAGCAGTTCTTC. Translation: CASSQVAGTGVDEQFF.

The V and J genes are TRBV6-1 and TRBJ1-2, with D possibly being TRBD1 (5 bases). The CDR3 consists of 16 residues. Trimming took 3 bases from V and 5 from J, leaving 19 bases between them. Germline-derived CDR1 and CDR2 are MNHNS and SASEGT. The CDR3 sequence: CASSDPGGPGPYGYTF. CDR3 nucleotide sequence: TGTGCCAGCAGTGACCCGGGGGGTCCCGGGCCGTATGGCTACACCTTC.

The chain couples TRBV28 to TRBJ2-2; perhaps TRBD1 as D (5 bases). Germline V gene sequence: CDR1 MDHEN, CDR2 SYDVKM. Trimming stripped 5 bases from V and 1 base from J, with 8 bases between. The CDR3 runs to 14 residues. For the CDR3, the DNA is TGTGCCAGCAGTCCCGGACAGAACACCGGGGAGCTGTTTTTT. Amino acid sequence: CASSPGQNTGELFF.

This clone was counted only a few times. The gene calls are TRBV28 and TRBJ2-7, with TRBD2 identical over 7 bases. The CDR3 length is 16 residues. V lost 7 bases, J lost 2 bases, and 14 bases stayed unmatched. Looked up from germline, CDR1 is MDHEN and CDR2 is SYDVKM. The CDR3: CASTTTGGSPPYEQYF. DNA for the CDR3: TGTGCCAGCACCACCACGGGCGGGAGTCCCCCCTACGAGCAGTACTTC.

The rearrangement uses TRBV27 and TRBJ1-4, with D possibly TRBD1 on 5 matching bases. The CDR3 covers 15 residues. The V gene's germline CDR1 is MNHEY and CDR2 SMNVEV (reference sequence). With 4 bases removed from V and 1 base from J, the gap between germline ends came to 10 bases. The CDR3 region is CASSSPRETNEKLFF. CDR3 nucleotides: TGTGCCAGCAGTTCGCCCAGGGAAACTAATGAAAAACTGTTTTTT.

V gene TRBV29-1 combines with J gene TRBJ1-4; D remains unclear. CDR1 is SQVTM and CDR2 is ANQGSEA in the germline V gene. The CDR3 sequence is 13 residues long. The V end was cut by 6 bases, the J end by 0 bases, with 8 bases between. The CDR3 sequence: CSVLTATNEKLFF. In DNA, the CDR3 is TGCAGCGTCCTCACAGCAACTAATGAAAAACTGTTTTTT. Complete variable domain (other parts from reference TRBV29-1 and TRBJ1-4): SAVISQKPSRDICQRGTSLTIQCQVDSQVTMMFWYRQQPGQSLTLIATANQGSEATYESGFVIDKFPISRPNLTFSTLTVSNMSPEDSSIYLCSVLTATNEKLFFGSGTQLSVL.

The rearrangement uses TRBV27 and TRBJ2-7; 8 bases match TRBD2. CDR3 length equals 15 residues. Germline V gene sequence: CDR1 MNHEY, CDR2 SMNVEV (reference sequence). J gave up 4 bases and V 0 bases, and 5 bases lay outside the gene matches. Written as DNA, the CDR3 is TGTGCCAGCAGTTTATCGAGCGGGGGTTCATACGAGCAGTACTTC. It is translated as CASSLSSGGSYEQYF.

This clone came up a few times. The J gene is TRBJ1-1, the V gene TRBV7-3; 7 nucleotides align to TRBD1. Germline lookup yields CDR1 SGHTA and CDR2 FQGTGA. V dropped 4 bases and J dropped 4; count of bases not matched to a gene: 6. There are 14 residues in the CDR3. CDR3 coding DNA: TGTGCCAGCAGCTCTGAGGGGGCTGGCACTGAAGCTTTCTTT. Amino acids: CASSSEGAGTEAFF.